These 8 T cell receptor beta chains came from one sample sequenced in a study of T cell responses to AZD1222 COVID-19 vaccine. TCRdb keeps only in-frame clones here, not all; method: immunoSEQ multiplex PCR. Of under 150,000 clones in the sample, 70% to 90% were seen once. The sequencing here drew on peripheral blood, taken on day 0 of AZD1222 vaccination. These receptors came from an adult in good health.

The CDR3 sequence: CASSHPEITEAFF. For the CDR3, the DNA is TGTGCCAGCAGCCACCCTGAGATCACTGAAGCTTTCTTT. The rearrangement uses TRBV9 and TRBJ1-1; D is uncertain. The ends were cut back, 4 bases at V and 4 bases at J, with 11 bases in the middle. Germline lookup yields CDR1 SGDLS and CDR2 YYNGEE. This CDR3 has 13 residues.

The V and J genes are TRBV10-3 and TRBJ2-7, with TRBD1 as a possible D gene (6 bases). The CDR3 has 16 amino acids. V gave up 4 bases and J gave up 2 bases, with 18 bases separating them. The germline gives CDR1 ENHRY, CDR2 SYGVKD. The CDR3 protein is CAISGPPDRTTYEQYF. CDR3 nucleotides: TGTGCCATCAGTGGTCCACCCGACAGGACAACCTACGAGCAGTACTTC.

The chain links TRBV19 to TRBJ2-4, with TRBD1 matching over 7 bases. This CDR3 comprises 15 residues. With V trimmed by 1 base and J by 12 bases, 12 bases remained unmatched. CDR1 and CDR2 from the germline V gene are LNHDA and SQIVND (reference sequence). The DNA of the CDR3 is TGTGCCAGTAGTATAGCTAGGACAGGTCGAGAGGATCAGTACTTC. This codes for CASSIARTGREDQYF.

J is TRBJ2-1 and V is TRBV5-8, with a weak D call TRBD2 (5 bases). Germline assignment: CDR1 SGHTS and CDR2 YDEGEE. Trimming took 4 bases from V and 9 from J, leaving 11 bases between them. The CDR3 has 12 amino acids. CDR3 in DNA: TGTGCCAGCAGCCCGACTATGTTTGAGCAGTTCTTC. Its protein is CASSPTMFEQFF.

J is TRBJ1-2 and V is TRBV19, with a possible D match to TRBD1 (5 bases). CDR3 length: 14 residues. The V end lost 2 bases, the J end lost 2 bases, and 9 bases lay between the germline ends. Germline CDR1 reads LNHDA; CDR2 reads SQIVND (reference sequence). The CDR3 DNA reads as TGTGCCAGTAGTATAACAGGAGACAACTATGGCTACACCTTC. This sequence encodes CASSITGDNYGYTF. Combining the CDR3 with reference TRBV19 and TRBJ1-2 gives the whole variable domain DGGITQSPKYLFRKEGQNVTLSCEQNLNHDAMYWYRQDPGQGLRLIYYSQIVNDFQKGDIAEGYSVSREKKESFPLTVTSAQKNPTAFYLCASSITGDNYGYTFGSGTRLTVV.

CDR3 region: CASSYRQGISGANVLTF. The CDR3 nucleotides read TGTGCCAGCAGTTACCGACAGGGGATTTCTGGGGCCAACGTCCTGACTTTC. V and J are TRBV27 and TRBJ2-6; 8 bases are shared with TRBD1. Germline CDR1 reads MNHEY; CDR2 reads SMNVEV (reference sequence). The CDR3 runs 17 residues. After removal of 4 bases from V and 1 base from J, the junction contained 6 bases not matched to a gene.

The rearrangement links TRBV18 to TRBJ2-3; 9 bases agree with TRBD1. CDR3 length: 17 amino acids. Per germline, CDR1 KGHSH and CDR2 LQKENI. The V and J ends lost 3 bases and 0 bases, in that order; junction bases with no gene match: 7. The DNA for the CDR3 is TGTGCCAGCTCACCCACAGGGGGCACCTCTAGCACAGATACGCAGTATTTT. The encoded protein is CASSPTGGTSSTDTQYF.

The chain employs TRBV11-2 and TRBJ2-2; 11 bases match TRBD1. The CDR3 extends over 15 amino acids. CDR1 and CDR2 from the germline V gene are SGHAT and FQNNGV. V trimming: 5 bases; J trimming: 6 bases; junction bases outside the gene matches: 5. The CDR3 DNA sequence: TGTGCCAGCAGCCCAGGGACAGGGGGTCCCGGGGAGCTGTTTTTT. This sequence encodes CASSPGTGGPGELFF.